Here is one T cell receptor beta chain with its context. As yet, its antigen is unknown. The authors reverse transcribed roughly 0.5 to 1 ug RNA with random hexamers. A single record per CDR3 protein comes from TCRdb applying MiXCR to the immunoSEQ multiplex PCR reads. The sample contains some 400,000 distinct CDR3 sequences, 75% to 90% of which appear only once. CDR1 is SGHRS and CDR2 is YFSETQ in the germline V gene. Trimming pared 0 bases from V and 4 bases from J, leaving 11 bases between. This CDR3 has 15 residues. This entry is derived from a study of CD8 T cells in Susac syndrome. Study-wide points: It was acknowledged in the study that the number of individuals who were included in its TCR sequencing and HLA analysis was relatively small.

V gene TRBV5-1 combines with J gene TRBJ2-4; tentatively, D is TRBD2 (6 bases). Specimen: CD8+ T cells from PBMCs. This receptor was taken from a human donor with multiple sclerosis. The chain's CDR3 is CASSLGDGGKNIQYF. The CDR3 nucleotides read TGCGCCAGCAGCTTGGGGGACGGAGGGAAAAACATTCAGTACTTC.